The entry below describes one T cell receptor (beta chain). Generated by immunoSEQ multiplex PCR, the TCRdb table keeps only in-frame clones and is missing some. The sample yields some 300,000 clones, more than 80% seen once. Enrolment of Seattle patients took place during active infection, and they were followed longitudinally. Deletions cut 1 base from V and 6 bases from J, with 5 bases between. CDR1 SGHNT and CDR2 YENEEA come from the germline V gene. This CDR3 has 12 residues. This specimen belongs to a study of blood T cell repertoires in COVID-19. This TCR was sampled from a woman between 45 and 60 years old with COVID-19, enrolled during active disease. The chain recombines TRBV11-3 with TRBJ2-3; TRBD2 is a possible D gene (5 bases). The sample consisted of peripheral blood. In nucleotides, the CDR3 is TGTGCCAGCAGCTTAGGGGAGGATACGCAGTATTTT. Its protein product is CASSLGEDTQYF.